The clone carrying this TCR beta chain has only one observation. The antigen remains unidentified. Several immunoSEQ 96-well plates shared each subset's DNA, each plate a replicate. Libraries were prepared by immunoSEQ multiplex PCR; TCRdb keeps only in-frame clonotypes and omits some of them. Here the sample spans around 440,000 clones, 60% to 80% being singletons. The data stem from a study of shared clonotypes between healthy human individuals. Study-level findings and limits: Investigators collected only blood, and repertoires in tissues likely differ.

Per the germline V gene, CDR1 is KGHSH and CDR2 is LQKENI. This CDR3 comprises 16 residues. Trimming cost V 2 bases and J 0 bases, with 11 bases left between them. This TCR derives from a woman aged 40 to 50 in good health. Some clones in this sample may be carry-over from other donors' samples. Sequenced sample: PBMCs. J is TRBJ2-4 and V is TRBV18; the D gene is possibly TRBD1 (6 bases). The CDR3 DNA follows: TGTGCCAGCTCACCAACAGGGCGGTTAGCCAAAAACATTCAGTACTTC. This sequence encodes CASSPTGRLAKNIQYF.